This T cell receptor beta chain was observed in a study of T-cell reconstitution after alpha-beta-depleted transplantation in children. Unique molecular identifiers were incorporated into the prepared TCRbeta library. TCRdb fed the PCR reads into MiXCR, producing one record per CDR3 protein. The sample lists 500,000 to 750,000 distinct CDR3 sequences; 25% to 30% were seen once. This clonotype has just one count. This specimen was PBMCs, taken before TCRalphabeta/CD19-depleted stem cell transplant. The clonotype originates from a boy under two years old with Wiskott-Aldrich syndrome, due to receive a stem cell transplant.

This chain's CDR3 is CSARGVTGEEQFF. As DNA, the CDR3 is TGCAGTGCTAGAGGGGTGACGGGAGAAGAGCAGTTCTTC. The chain links TRBV20-1 to TRBJ2-1; D is possibly TRBD2 (6 bases). CDR3 length: 13 amino acids. Trimming pared 1 base from V and 10 bases from J, leaving 14 bases between. The germline CDR1 and CDR2 sequences are DFQATT and SNEGSKA (reference sequence).